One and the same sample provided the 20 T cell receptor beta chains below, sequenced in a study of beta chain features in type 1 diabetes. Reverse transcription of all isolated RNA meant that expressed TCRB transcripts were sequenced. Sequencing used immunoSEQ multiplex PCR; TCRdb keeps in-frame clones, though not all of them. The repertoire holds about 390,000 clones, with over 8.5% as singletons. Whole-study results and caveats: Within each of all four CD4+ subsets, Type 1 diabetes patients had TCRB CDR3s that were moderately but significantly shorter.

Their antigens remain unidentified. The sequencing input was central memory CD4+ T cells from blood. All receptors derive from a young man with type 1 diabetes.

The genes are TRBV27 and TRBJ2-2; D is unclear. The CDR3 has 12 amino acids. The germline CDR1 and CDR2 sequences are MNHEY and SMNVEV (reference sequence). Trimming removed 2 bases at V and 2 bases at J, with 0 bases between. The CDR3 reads CASSLNTGELFF. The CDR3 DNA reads TGTGCCAGCAGTTTAAACACCGGGGAGCTGTTTTTT.

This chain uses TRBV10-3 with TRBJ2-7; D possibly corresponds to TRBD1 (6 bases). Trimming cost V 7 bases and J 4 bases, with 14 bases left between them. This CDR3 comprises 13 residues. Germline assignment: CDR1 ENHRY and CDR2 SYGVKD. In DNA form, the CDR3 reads TGTGCCATCATACAGGGAATTGGGTACGAGCAGTACTTC. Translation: CAIIQGIGYEQYF.

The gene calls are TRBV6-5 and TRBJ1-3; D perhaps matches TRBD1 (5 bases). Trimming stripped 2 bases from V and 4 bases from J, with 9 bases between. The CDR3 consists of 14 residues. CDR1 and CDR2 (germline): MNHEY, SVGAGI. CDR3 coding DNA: TGTGCCAGCAGTTACGTGGGGGAGGGAAACACCATATATTTT. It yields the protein CASSYVGEGNTIYF.

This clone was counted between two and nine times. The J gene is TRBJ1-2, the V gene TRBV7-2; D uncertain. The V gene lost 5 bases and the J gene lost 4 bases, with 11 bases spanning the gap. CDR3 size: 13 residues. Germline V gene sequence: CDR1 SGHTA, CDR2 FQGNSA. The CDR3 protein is CASSLGGGYGYTF. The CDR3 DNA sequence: TGTGCCAGCAGCCTCGGTGGAGGCTATGGCTACACCTTC.

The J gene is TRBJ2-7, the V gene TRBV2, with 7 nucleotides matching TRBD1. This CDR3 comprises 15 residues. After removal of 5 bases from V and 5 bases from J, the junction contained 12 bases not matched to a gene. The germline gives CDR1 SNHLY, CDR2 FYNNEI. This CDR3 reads CASSLTGDGIHEQYF. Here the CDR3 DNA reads TGTGCCAGCAGTTTAACAGGGGACGGCATCCACGAGCAGTACTTC.

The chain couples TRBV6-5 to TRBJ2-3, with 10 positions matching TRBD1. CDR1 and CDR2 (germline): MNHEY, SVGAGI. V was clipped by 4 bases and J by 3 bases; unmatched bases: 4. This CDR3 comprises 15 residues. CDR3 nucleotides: TGTGCCAGCAGTTCCAGGGACAGGGGAACAGATACGCAGTATTTT. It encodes CASSSRDRGTDTQYF.

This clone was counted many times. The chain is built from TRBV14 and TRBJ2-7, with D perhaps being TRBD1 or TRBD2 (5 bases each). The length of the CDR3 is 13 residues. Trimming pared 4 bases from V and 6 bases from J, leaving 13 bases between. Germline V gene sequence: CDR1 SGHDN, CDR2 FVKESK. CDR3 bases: TGTGCCAGCAGCCCCCAAATGAGGGGCGAGCAGTACTTC. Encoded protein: CASSPQMRGEQYF.

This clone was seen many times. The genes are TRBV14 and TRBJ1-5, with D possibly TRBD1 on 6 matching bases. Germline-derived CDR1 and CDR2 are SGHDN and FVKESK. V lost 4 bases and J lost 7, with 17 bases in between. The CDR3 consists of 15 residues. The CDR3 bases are TGTGCCAGCAGCCCTCTACAGGGACCGCACCAGCCCCAGCATTTT. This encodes CASSPLQGPHQPQHF.

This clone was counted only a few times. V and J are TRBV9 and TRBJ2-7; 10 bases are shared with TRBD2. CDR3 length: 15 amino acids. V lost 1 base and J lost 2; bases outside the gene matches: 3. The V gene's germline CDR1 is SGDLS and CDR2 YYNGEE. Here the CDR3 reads CASSVRAGGPYEQYF. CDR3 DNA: TGTGCCAGCAGCGTAAGAGCGGGAGGGCCCTACGAGCAGTACTTC.

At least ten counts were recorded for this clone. In DNA form, the CDR3 reads TGTGCCAGCAGCTTAAGGGCGCAGAACACTGAAGCTTTCTTT. Protein: CASSLRAQNTEAFF. The chain combines TRBV7-2 with TRBJ1-1; D is undetermined. This CDR3 is built from 14 residues. Trimming pared 2 bases from V and 1 base from J, leaving 8 bases between. The germline V gene has CDR1 SGHTA and CDR2 FQGNSA.

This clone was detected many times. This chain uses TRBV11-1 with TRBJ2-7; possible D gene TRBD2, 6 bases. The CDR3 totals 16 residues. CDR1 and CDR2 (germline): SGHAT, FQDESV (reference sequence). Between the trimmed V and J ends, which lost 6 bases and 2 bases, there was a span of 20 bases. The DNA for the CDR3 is TGTGCCAGCAGTCTCACTCCCGGGACTTCCACCTACGAGCAGTACTTC. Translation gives CASSLTPGTSTYEQYF.

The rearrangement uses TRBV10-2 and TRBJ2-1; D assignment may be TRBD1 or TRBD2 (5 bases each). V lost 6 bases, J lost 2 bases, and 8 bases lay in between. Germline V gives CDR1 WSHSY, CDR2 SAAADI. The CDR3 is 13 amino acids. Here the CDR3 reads CASRGRAYNEQFF. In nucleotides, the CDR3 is TGCGCCAGCAGGGGACGAGCCTACAATGAGCAGTTCTTC.

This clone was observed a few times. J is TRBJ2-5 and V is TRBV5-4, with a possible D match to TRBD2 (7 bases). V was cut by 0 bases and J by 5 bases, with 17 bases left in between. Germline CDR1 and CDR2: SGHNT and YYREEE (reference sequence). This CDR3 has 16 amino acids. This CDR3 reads CASSLVGGRSVETQYF. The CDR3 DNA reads TGTGCCAGCAGCTTGGTGGGGGGGCGCTCGGTGGAGACCCAGTACTTC.

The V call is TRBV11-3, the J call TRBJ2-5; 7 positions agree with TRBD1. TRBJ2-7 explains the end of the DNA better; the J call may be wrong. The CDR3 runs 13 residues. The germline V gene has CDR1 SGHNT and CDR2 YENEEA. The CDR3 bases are TGTGCCAGCAGCACTCGACAGGGTTCCGAGCAGTACTTC. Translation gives CASSTRQGSEQYF.

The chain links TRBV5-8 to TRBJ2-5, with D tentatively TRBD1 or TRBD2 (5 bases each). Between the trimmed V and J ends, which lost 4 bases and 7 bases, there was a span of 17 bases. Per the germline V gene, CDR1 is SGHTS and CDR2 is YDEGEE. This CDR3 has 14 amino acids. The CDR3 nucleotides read TGTGCCAGCAGCCCCGGACACCTTGAGGGGACCCAGTACTTC. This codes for CASSPGHLEGTQYF.

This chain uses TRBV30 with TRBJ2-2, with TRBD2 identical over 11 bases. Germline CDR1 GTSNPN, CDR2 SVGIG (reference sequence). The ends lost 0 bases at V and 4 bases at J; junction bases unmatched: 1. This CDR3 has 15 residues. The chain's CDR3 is CAWSVLAGVTGELFF. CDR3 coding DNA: TGTGCCTGGAGTGTACTAGCGGGAGTCACCGGGGAGCTGTTTTTT.

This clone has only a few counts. CDR3 DNA sequence: TGTGCCAGCAGCCCCCTCCCCGGGGAAGAGCAGTTCTTC. This codes for CASSPLPGEEQFF. The chain couples TRBV7-7 to TRBJ2-1; D may be TRBD2 (5 bases). This CDR3 spans 13 amino acids. V dropped 5 bases and J dropped 10 bases, with 15 bases sitting between them. In germline, CDR1 is SSHAT, CDR2 FNYEAQ (reference sequence).

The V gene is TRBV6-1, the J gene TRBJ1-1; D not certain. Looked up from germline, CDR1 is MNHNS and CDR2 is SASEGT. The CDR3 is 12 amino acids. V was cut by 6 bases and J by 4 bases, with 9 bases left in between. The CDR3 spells CASSRRGTEAFF. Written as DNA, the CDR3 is TGTGCCAGCAGCCGCCGGGGCACTGAAGCTTTCTTT.

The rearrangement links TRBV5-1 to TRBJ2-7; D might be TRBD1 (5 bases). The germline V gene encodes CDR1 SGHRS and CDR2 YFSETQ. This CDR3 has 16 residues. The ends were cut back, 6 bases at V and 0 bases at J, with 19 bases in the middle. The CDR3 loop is CASTPQSGLGSYEQYF. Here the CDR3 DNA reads TGCGCCAGCACGCCTCAATCAGGGCTAGGCTCCTACGAGCAGTACTTC.

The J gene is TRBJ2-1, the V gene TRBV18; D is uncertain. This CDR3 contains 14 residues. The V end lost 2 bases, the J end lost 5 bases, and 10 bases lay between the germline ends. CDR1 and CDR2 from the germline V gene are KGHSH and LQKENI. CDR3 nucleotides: TGTGCCAGCTCACCAGATGGGAACCACAATGAGCAGTTCTTC. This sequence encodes CASSPDGNHNEQFF. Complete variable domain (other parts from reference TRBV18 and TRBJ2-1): NAGVMQNPRHLVRRRGQEARLRCSPMKGHSHVYWYRQLPEEGLKFMVYLQKENIIDESGMPKERFSAEFPKEGPSILRIQQVVRGDSAAYFCASSPDGNHNEQFFGPGTRLTVL.